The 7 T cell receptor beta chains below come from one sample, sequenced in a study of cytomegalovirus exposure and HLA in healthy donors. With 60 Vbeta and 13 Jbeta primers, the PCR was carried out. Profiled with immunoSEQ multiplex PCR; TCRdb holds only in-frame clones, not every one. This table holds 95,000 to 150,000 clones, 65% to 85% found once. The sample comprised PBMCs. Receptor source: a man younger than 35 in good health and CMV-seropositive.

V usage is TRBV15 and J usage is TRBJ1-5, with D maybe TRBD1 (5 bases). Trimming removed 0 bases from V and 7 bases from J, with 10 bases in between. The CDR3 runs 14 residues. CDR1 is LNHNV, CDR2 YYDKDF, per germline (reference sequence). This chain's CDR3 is CATSREGGEQPQHF. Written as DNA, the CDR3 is TGTGCCACCAGCAGAGAGGGAGGGGAACAGCCCCAGCATTTT.

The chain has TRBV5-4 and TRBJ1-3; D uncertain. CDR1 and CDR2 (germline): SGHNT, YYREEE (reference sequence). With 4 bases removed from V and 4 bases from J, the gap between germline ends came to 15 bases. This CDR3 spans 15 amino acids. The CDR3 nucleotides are TGTGCCAGCAGCGGGGAGTTAAGGAAGGGAAACACCATATATTTT. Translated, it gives CASSGELRKGNTIYF.

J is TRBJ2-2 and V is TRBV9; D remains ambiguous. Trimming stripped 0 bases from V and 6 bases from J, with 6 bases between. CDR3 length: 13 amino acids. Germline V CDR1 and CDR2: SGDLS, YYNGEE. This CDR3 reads CASSVVEAGELFF. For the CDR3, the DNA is TGTGCCAGCAGCGTAGTTGAGGCCGGGGAGCTGTTTTTT.

DNA for the CDR3: TGTGCCAGTAGTATAGAGGAGGGGACAGGGGTGTGGAGCAATCAGCCCCAGCATTTT. This codes for CASSIEEGTGVWSNQPQHF. The chain links TRBV19 to TRBJ1-5, with 10 nucleotides matching TRBD1. Germline V gene data show CDR1 as LNHDA and CDR2 as SQIVND (reference sequence). The V segment lost 0 bases and the J segment 1 base; nucleotides outside the gene matches: 9. CDR3 size: 19 residues.

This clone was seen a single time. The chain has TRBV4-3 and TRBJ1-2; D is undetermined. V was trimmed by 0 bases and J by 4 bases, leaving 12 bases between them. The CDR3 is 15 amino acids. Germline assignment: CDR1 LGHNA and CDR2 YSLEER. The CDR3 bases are TGCGCCAGCAGCCAAGATCCCACAGCTTTCTATGGCTACACCTTC. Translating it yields CASSQDPTAFYGYTF.

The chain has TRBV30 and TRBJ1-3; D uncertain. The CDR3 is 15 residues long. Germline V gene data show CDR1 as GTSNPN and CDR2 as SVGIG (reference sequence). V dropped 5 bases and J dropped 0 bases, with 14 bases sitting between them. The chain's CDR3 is CAWARTGNSGNTIYF. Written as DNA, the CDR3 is TGTGCCTGGGCTAGGACCGGGAACTCTGGAAACACCATATATTTT.

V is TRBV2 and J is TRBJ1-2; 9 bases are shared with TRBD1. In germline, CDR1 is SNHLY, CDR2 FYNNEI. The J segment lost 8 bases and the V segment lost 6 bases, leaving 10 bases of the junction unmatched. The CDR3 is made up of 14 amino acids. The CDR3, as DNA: TGTGCCAGCAGAAAGACAGGGGGTGGATCGGGCTACACCTTC. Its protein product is CASRKTGGGSGYTF.